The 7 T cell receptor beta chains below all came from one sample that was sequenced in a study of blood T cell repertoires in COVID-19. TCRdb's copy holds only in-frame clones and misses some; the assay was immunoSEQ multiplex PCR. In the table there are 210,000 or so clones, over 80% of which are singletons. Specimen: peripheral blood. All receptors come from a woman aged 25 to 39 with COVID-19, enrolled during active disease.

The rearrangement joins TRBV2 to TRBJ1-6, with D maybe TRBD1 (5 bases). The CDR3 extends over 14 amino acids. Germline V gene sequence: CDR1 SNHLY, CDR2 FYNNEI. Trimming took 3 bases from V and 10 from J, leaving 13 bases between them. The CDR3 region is CASSDAGSYSPLHF. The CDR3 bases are TGTGCCAGCAGTGATGCAGGGTCATACTCACCCCTCCACTTT.

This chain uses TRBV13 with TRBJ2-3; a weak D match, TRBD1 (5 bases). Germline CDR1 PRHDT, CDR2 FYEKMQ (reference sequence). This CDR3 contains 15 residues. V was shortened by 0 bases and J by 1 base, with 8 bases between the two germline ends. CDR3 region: CASSLGGVGTDTQYF. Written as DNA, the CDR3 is TGTGCCAGCAGCTTAGGAGGGGTGGGCACAGATACGCAGTATTTT.

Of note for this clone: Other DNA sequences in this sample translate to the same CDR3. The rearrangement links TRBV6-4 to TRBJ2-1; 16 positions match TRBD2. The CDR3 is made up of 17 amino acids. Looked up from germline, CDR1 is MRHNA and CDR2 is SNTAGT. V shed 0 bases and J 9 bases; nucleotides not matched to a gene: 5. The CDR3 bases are TGTGCCAGCAGTGACTCCTTCGGGACTAGCGGGAGGGGTGAGCAGTTCTTC. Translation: CASSDSFGTSGRGEQFF.

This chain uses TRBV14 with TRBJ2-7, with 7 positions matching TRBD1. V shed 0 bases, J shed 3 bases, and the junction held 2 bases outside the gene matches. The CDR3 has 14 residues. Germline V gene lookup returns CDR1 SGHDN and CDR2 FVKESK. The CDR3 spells CASSQERGRYEQYF. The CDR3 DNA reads TGTGCCAGCAGCCAAGAGAGGGGGCGCTACGAGCAGTACTTC.

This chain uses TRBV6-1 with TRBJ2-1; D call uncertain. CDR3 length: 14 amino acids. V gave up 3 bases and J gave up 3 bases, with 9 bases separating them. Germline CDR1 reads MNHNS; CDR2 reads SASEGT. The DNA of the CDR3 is TGTGCCAGCAGTGAGTGGCAGAACTACAATGAGCAGTTCTTC. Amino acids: CASSEWQNYNEQFF.

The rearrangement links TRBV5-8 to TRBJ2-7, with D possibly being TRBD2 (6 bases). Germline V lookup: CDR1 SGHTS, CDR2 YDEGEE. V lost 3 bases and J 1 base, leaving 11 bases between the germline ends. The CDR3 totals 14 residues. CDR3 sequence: CASSYRDSSYEQYF. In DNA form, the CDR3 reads TGTGCCAGCAGCTACCGGGACTCTTCCTACGAGCAGTACTTC.

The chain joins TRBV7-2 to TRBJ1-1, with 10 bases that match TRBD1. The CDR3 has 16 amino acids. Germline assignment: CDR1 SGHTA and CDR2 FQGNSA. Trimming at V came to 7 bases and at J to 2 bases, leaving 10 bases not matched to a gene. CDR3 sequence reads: CASNRDRGLQNTEAFF. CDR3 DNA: TGTGCCAGCAACCGGGACAGGGGATTACAAAACACTGAAGCTTTCTTT.